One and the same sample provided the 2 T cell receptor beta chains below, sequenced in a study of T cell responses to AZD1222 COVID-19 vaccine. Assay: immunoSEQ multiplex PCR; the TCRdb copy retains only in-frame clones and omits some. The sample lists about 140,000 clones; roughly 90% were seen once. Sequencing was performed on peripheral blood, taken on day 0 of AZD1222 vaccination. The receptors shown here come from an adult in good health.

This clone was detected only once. The CDR3 coding sequence is TGTGCCAGCAGATCTCTAGCTGGGGAGACCCAGTACTTC. Its protein product is CASRSLAGETQYF. The rearrangement uses TRBV5-5 and TRBJ2-5; D is perhaps TRBD2 (5 bases). Germline V gene lookup returns CDR1 SGHKS and CDR2 YYEKEE (reference sequence). V gave up 5 bases and J gave up 5 bases, with 13 bases separating them. This CDR3 contains 13 residues.

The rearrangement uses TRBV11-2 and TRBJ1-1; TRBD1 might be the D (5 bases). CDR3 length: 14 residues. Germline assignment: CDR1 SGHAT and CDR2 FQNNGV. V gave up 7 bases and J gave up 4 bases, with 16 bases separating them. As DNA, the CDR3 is TGTGCCAGCACCCAGGGTTCGGGGATCACTGAAGCTTTCTTT. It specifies CASTQGSGITEAFF.